These 24 T cell receptor beta chains were sequenced from one sample in a study of shared clonotypes between healthy human individuals. Assay used: immunoSEQ multiplex PCR; TCRdb lists only in-frame clones, some missing. Here the sample spans approximately 110,000 clones, just over 65% being singletons. The material sequenced was memory CD8+ T cells sorted from blood. Subset of the sample: CD45RO+ cells pooled with CCR7-negative TemRA cells. The receptor set was obtained from a woman in her thirties in good health.

The chain is built from TRBV11-3 and TRBJ1-5; D is unresolved. Trimming cost V 0 bases and J 5 bases, with 11 bases left between them. The length of the CDR3 is 15 residues. Germline V gene sequence: CDR1 SGHNT, CDR2 YENEEA. The CDR3: CASSLDRDLHQPQHF. The CDR3 nucleotides read TGTGCCAGCAGCTTAGACAGAGATCTTCATCAGCCCCAGCATTTT.

CDR3 coding DNA: TGCGCCAGCAGCTTACCTATGACAGTGGGGGGCTACAATGAGCAGTTCTTC. Protein: CASSLPMTVGGYNEQFF. The gene calls are TRBV5-1 and TRBJ2-1, with D maybe TRBD2 (6 bases). Germline CDR1 is SGHRS and CDR2 is YFSETQ. Trimming removed 2 bases from V and 3 bases from J, with 18 bases in between. The CDR3 extends over 17 amino acids.

This chain uses TRBV30 with TRBJ2-7; D remains ambiguous. V was shortened by 2 bases and J by 4 bases, with 12 bases between the two germline ends. CDR1 is GTSNPN, CDR2 SVGIG, per germline (reference sequence). The CDR3 consists of 13 residues. This CDR3 is CAWSWAASYEQYF. The CDR3 coding sequence is TGTGCCTGGAGTTGGGCAGCTAGTTACGAGCAGTACTTC.

The rearrangement uses TRBV9 and TRBJ2-7; D unclear. The CDR3 spans 13 residues. The V and J ends lost 7 bases and 0 bases respectively, with 11 bases between them. The germline CDR1 and CDR2 sequences are SGDLS and YYNGEE. Written as DNA, the CDR3 is TGTGCCAGCCCTGGCCGGATCTCCTACGAGCAGTACTTC. It translates to CASPGRISYEQYF.

In this sample, this clone turned up a few times. The V call is TRBV4-2, the J call TRBJ2-2, with D unresolved. V dropped 0 bases and J dropped 5 bases, with 10 bases sitting between them. Germline V gene sequence: CDR1 LGHNA, CDR2 YNFKEQ. This CDR3 comprises 15 residues. The CDR3 spells CASSQDWAETGELFF. The CDR3 coding sequence is TGTGCCAGCAGCCAAGATTGGGCAGAAACCGGGGAGCTGTTTTTT.

The rearrangement links TRBV4-1 to TRBJ1-1, with D unresolved. Looked up from germline, CDR1 is MGHRA and CDR2 is YSYEKL. V shed 2 bases and J shed 1 base, with 2 bases lying between them. The CDR3 covers 12 residues. CDR3 sequence (DNA): TGCGCCAGCAGCCAAAGGAACACTGAAGCTTTCTTT. This translates into CASSQRNTEAFF.

The chain carries TRBV5-6 and TRBJ2-7, with TRBD2 matching 7 bases. Germline V gene sequence: CDR1 SGHDT, CDR2 YYEEEE. The CDR3 contains 15 residues. V lost 0 bases to trimming and J lost 0 bases; unmatched junction nucleotides: 3. CDR3 residues: CASSLGASGSYEQYF. The CDR3, as DNA: TGTGCCAGCAGCTTGGGGGCTAGCGGCTCCTACGAGCAGTACTTC. The whole variable domain, remainder taken from reference TRBV5-6 and TRBJ2-7, is DAGVTQSPTHLIKTRGQQVTLRCSPKSGHDTVSWYQQALGQGPQFIFQYYEEEERQRGNFPDRFSGHQFPNYSSELNVNALLLGDSALYLCASSLGASGSYEQYFGPGTRLTVT.

The rearrangement uses TRBV28 and TRBJ2-7, with a weak D call TRBD2 (5 bases). The germline V gene has CDR1 MDHEN and CDR2 SYDVKM. V shed 8 bases and J shed 4 bases, with 9 bases lying between them. The CDR3 length is 11 residues. The CDR3 protein is CASRTGYEQYF. CDR3 sequence (DNA): TGTGCCAGCCGGACTGGATACGAGCAGTACTTC.

The chain is built from TRBV13 and TRBJ2-1; D not resolved. Germline V lookup: CDR1 PRHDT, CDR2 FYEKMQ (reference sequence). CDR3 length: 12 residues. V lost 5 bases and J 5 bases, leaving 7 bases between the germline ends. In DNA form, the CDR3 reads TGTGCCAGCAGCCCAGAGGACAATGAGCAGTTCTTC. It encodes CASSPEDNEQFF.

V gene TRBV6-4 combines with J gene TRBJ2-1, with 7 bases lining up with TRBD2. Looked up from germline, CDR1 is MRHNA and CDR2 is SNTAGT. V was clipped by 4 bases and J by 0 bases; unmatched bases: 0. This CDR3 is built from 14 residues. The CDR3, as DNA: TGTGCCAGCAGTGGCGGGAGCTCCTACAATGAGCAGTTCTTC. Its protein is CASSGGSSYNEQFF.

The rearrangement joins TRBV15 to TRBJ1-3; maybe TRBD1 (5 bases). V lost 5 bases, J lost 1 base, and 18 bases lay in between. In germline, CDR1 is LNHNV, CDR2 YYDKDF (reference sequence). This CDR3 is 17 amino acids long. The CDR3 nucleotides read TGTGCCACCAGCGGGTGGGGCCCCGAGCGATCTGGAAACACCATATATTTT. It encodes CATSGWGPERSGNTIYF.

The genes are TRBV9 and TRBJ2-1; maybe TRBD2 (6 bases). V was pared by 0 bases and J by 7 bases, with 14 bases between. Germline CDR1 and CDR2: SGDLS and YYNGEE. This CDR3 has 15 amino acids. CDR3 in amino acids: CASSVGGVIINEQFF. DNA for the CDR3: TGTGCCAGCAGCGTAGGGGGGGTGATTATTAATGAGCAGTTCTTC.

V usage is TRBV27 and J usage is TRBJ2-3, with D possibly matching TRBD1 (6 bases). Germline assignment: CDR1 MNHEY and CDR2 SMNVEV (reference sequence). Trimming pared 3 bases from V and 0 bases from J, leaving 10 bases between. The CDR3 spans 15 residues. DNA of the CDR3: TGTGCCAGCAGTTTCTGGGGGCGCAGCACAGATACGCAGTATTTT. Translated: CASSFWGRSTDTQYF.

Note on this clone: A read error is the likely source, as a far larger clone sits one nucleotide away. This chain connects TRBV6-6 to TRBJ2-1; D gene unclear. The CDR3 runs to 13 residues. V lost 0 bases to trimming and J lost 3 bases, with 3 bases between them. Per germline, CDR1 MNHNY and CDR2 SVGAGI (reference sequence). CDR3 sequence reads: CASSYSDYNEQFF. As DNA, the CDR3 is TGTGCCAGCAGTTACTCGGACTACAATGAGCAGTTCTTC.

The chain recombines TRBV15 with TRBJ2-7; 7 nucleotides line up with TRBD1. Germline V CDR1 and CDR2: LNHNV, YYDKDF (reference sequence). The CDR3 is 16 amino acids. J lost 6 bases, V lost 3 bases, and 14 bases had no gene match. CDR3 DNA: TGTGCCACCAGCAGTGGTCCGCGACAGGGACATTCCGAGCAGTACTTC. Amino acid sequence: CATSSGPRQGHSEQYF.

This clone was recorded a few times. The chain employs TRBV7-3 and TRBJ2-7; TRBD1 matches 7 bases. The CDR3 loop spans 15 amino acids. The V gene's germline CDR1 is SGHTA and CDR2 FQGTGA. V shed 5 bases, J shed 0 bases, and the junction held 7 bases outside the gene matches. The CDR3 loop reads CASSLGTVSSYEQYF. The CDR3 coding sequence is TGTGCCAGCAGCCTTGGGACAGTCTCCTCCTACGAGCAGTACTTC.

J is TRBJ1-4 and V is TRBV28; 11 bases are shared with TRBD1. CDR1 and CDR2 from the germline V gene are MDHEN and SYDVKM. V lost 4 bases to trimming and J lost 8 bases; unmatched junction nucleotides: 9. CDR3 size: 16 residues. The CDR3 DNA follows: TGTGCCAGCAGTTCGACCACCGGGACAGGGGGAGAAAAACTGTTTTTT. It codes for CASSSTTGTGGEKLFF. Full variable domain (rest looked up from reference TRBV28 and TRBJ1-4): DVKVTQSSRYLVKRTGEKVFLECVQDMDHENMFWYRQDPGLGLRLIYFSYDVKMKEKGDIPEGYSVSREKKERFSLILESASTNQTSMYLCASSSTTGTGGEKLFFGSGTQLSVL.

Comments on this clone: A read error may explain this, as a much larger clone is one base away. The same CDR3 arises from other DNA sequences in this sample as well. The J gene is TRBJ1-3, the V gene TRBV29-1, with D uncertain. Germline values: CDR1 SQVTM, CDR2 ANQGSEA. The CDR3 totals 11 residues. CDR3 in amino acids: CSVELGNTIYF. The DNA for the CDR3 is TGTAGCGTCGAACTTGGAAACACCATATATTTT.

This chain links TRBV29-1 with TRBJ2-3; D might be TRBD2 (6 bases). Germline-derived CDR1 and CDR2 are SQVTM and ANQGSEA. The CDR3 sequence is 13 residues long. The CDR3 bases are TGCACTTACTTGGAGGGACTTGGGGATACGCAGTATTTT. Amino acids: CTYLEGLGDTQYF.

V and J are TRBV9 and TRBJ2-2; TRBD2 matches 8 bases. Unmatched junction bases numbered 6, after V lost 3 bases and J lost 5 bases. CDR1 and CDR2 (germline): SGDLS, YYNGEE. The CDR3 extends over 15 amino acids. The CDR3 coding sequence is TGTGCCAGCAGCGCCCGAGCGGGAGTGACCGGGGAGCTGTTTTTT. This codes for CASSARAGVTGELFF.

The chain joins TRBV4-2 to TRBJ2-1; 8 bases align to TRBD2. Unmatched junction bases numbered 13, after V lost 0 bases and J lost 15 bases. Germline lookup yields CDR1 LGHNA and CDR2 YNFKEQ. The CDR3 runs to 15 residues. The CDR3: CASSQDQAGAFEGFF. The CDR3 DNA reads TGTGCCAGCAGCCAAGATCAAGCGGGGGCATTCGAGGGGTTCTTC.

This clone occurred once. The chain joins TRBV28 to TRBJ2-5; weak D call: TRBD1 (6 bases). Per the germline V gene, CDR1 is MDHEN and CDR2 is SYDVKM. V gave up 5 bases and J gave up 2 bases, with 21 bases separating them. The CDR3 is 17 amino acids. The CDR3 sequence is CASSEISQSTGQETQYF. CDR3 coding DNA: TGTGCCAGCAGTGAAATTTCCCAATCGACAGGACAAGAGACCCAGTACTTC.

This clone occurred many times. The rearrangement joins TRBV2 to TRBJ1-2, with 7 bases aligning to TRBD1. V was clipped by 6 bases and J by 3 bases; unmatched bases: 13. The V gene's germline CDR1 is SNHLY and CDR2 FYNNEI. The CDR3 consists of 16 residues. The CDR3 region is CASRDTGTVNYYGYTF. CDR3 bases: TGTGCCAGCAGAGATACCGGGACAGTAAACTACTATGGCTACACCTTC.

The gene calls are TRBV19 and TRBJ2-7; D is perhaps TRBD1 or TRBD2 (5 bases each). This CDR3 is 16 amino acids long. Germline loops: CDR1 LNHDA, CDR2 SQIVND (reference sequence). With 3 bases removed from V and 2 bases from J, the gap between germline ends came to 17 bases. The CDR3 nucleotides are TGTGCCAGTAGTATTCCCTCCGGGACGTTCCCCTACGAGCAGTACTTC. As protein: CASSIPSGTFPYEQYF. Variable domain in full (rest from reference TRBV19 and TRBJ2-7): DGGITQSPKYLFRKEGQNVTLSCEQNLNHDAMYWYRQDPGQGLRLIYYSQIVNDFQKGDIAEGYSVSREKKESFPLTVTSAQKNPTAFYLCASSIPSGTFPYEQYFGPGTRLTVT.